These 26 T cell receptor beta chains were sequenced from one sample in a study of OX40 agonist ivuxolimab in advanced cancers. Profiling relied on immunoSEQ multiplex PCR, and the TCRdb table lists in-frame clones only, not all of them. This table has some 50,000 clones, around 87% appearing once. The source was CD4+ or CD8+ T cells sorted from blood, collected in a trial of the OX40 agonist ivuxolimab. These receptors all stem from an adult with an advanced solid tumor such as melanoma, head and neck, liver or kidney cancer.

The J gene is TRBJ2-3, the V gene TRBV7-8; 8 nucleotides line up with TRBD2. In germline, CDR1 is SGHVS, CDR2 FQNEAQ. CDR3 length: 14 amino acids. V shed 4 bases, J shed 5 bases, and the junction held 5 bases outside the gene matches. The CDR3 region has the DNA TGTGCCAGCAGCTCGACTAGCGCAGGAGATACGCAGTATTTT. This encodes CASSSTSAGDTQYF.

In the case of this clone: Relative to the germline gene, one junction end is altered; a read error may explain this. Other DNA sequences in this specimen translate into the identical CDR3. The V gene is TRBV25-1, the J gene TRBJ2-7; D unresolved. This CDR3 is built from 13 residues. Germline V gene lookup returns CDR1 MGHDK and CDR2 SYGVNS. CDR3 nucleotides: TGTGCCAGCAGTGAACAAGTTCCCTACGAGCAGTACTTT. Amino acid sequence: CASSEQVPYEQYF.

Only one count was recorded for this clone. This chain links TRBV11-2 with TRBJ2-1; no firm D call. The CDR3 sequence is 17 residues long. The germline V gene has CDR1 SGHAT and CDR2 FQNNGV. With 1 base removed from V and 5 bases from J, the gap between germline ends came to 18 bases. The CDR3 sequence is CASSLGVGQLRNNEQFF. The CDR3 region has the DNA TGTGCCAGCAGCTTAGGGGTTGGGCAGCTTCGAAACAATGAGCAGTTCTTC. The entire variable domain, with the rest obtained from reference TRBV11-2 and TRBJ2-1, is as follows: EAGVAQSPRYKIIEKRQSVAFWCNPISGHATLYWYQQILGQGPKLLIQFQNNGVVDDSQLPKDRFSAERLKGVDSTLKIQPAKLEDSAVYLCASSLGVGQLRNNEQFFGPGTRLTVL.

V is TRBV4-1 and J is TRBJ1-2; D perhaps matches TRBD1 (5 bases). CDR3 length: 16 amino acids. Trimming pared 1 base from V and 5 bases from J, leaving 17 bases between. CDR1 is MGHRA, CDR2 YSYEKL, per germline. The CDR3 here is CASSQGGLGAGYGYTF. The CDR3 DNA follows: TGCGCCAGCAGCCAAGGAGGCCTAGGGGCCGGGTATGGCTACACCTTC.

The chain employs TRBV10-3 and TRBJ1-5, with 8 bases fitting TRBD1. V was clipped by 10 bases and J by 3 bases; unmatched bases: 5. From germline, CDR1 is ENHRY and CDR2 SYGVKD. CDR3 length equals 13 residues. As DNA, the CDR3 is TGTGCCACTTCGACAGGGGACAATCAGCCCCAGCATTTT. Translation: CATSTGDNQPQHF.

The rearrangement joins TRBV7-8 to TRBJ2-7; tentatively, D is TRBD2 (6 bases). Germline values: CDR1 SGHVS, CDR2 FQNEAQ. Trimming stripped 1 base from V and 3 bases from J, with 10 bases between. The CDR3 runs to 14 residues. The CDR3 reads CASSLVGEDYEQYF. The CDR3 DNA reads as TGTGCCAGCAGCTTAGTAGGGGAGGACTACGAGCAGTACTTC.

This clone was detected once. The gene calls are TRBV5-8 and TRBJ1-6; 10 nucleotides match TRBD1. Germline assignment: CDR1 SGHTS and CDR2 YDEGEE. V shed 4 bases, J shed 8 bases, and the junction held 9 bases outside the gene matches. The CDR3 length is 16 residues. The CDR3: CASSLWTGGDYSPLHF. The CDR3 region has the DNA TGTGCCAGCAGCCTCTGGACAGGGGGAGATTATTCACCCCTCCACTTT. The full variable domain, with the rest looked up from reference TRBV5-8 and TRBJ1-6, is EAGVTQSPTHLIKTRGQQATLRCSPISGHTSVYWYQQALGLGLQFLLWYDEGEERNRGNFPPRFSGRQFPNYSSELNVNALELEDSALYLCASSLWTGGDYSPLHFGNGTRLTVT.

The chain recombines TRBV18 with TRBJ1-1; no definite D call. The V gene's germline CDR1 is KGHSH and CDR2 LQKENI. V was trimmed by 3 bases and J by 1 base, leaving 6 bases between them. The CDR3 is 13 residues long. The CDR3 reads CASSPDPNTEAFF. The CDR3 DNA reads as TGTGCCAGCTCACCCGACCCGAACACTGAAGCTTTCTTT.

This clone was detected only a few times. The chain carries TRBV29-1 and TRBJ2-1, with TRBD2 identical over 8 bases. This CDR3 spans 12 amino acids. Germline V gene sequence: CDR1 SQVTM, CDR2 ANQGSEA. Trimming took 6 bases from V and 7 from J; bases not matched to a gene: 5. The CDR3 sequence: CSVDRGGNEQFF. DNA for the CDR3: TGCAGCGTCGACCGGGGGGGTAATGAGCAGTTCTTC.

The V call is TRBV4-1, the J call TRBJ2-1; D may be TRBD2 (6 bases). CDR3 size: 17 residues. The germline V gene encodes CDR1 MGHRA and CDR2 YSYEKL. The V and J ends lost 0 bases and 5 bases respectively, with 17 bases between them. CDR3 sequence reads: CASSQDRDSVGNNEQFF. CDR3 coding DNA: TGCGCCAGCAGCCAAGATCGGGACTCCGTCGGAAACAATGAGCAGTTCTTC.

This clone was observed once. The chain uses TRBV11-3 and TRBJ2-1; D call uncertain. Germline CDR1 is SGHNT and CDR2 is YENEEA. V was clipped by 4 bases and J by 8 bases, with 9 bases between them. This CDR3 is built from 12 residues. The CDR3 loop reads CASSSLGDEQFF. In DNA, the CDR3 is TGTGCCAGCAGCTCGCTTGGGGATGAGCAGTTCTTC. The full variable domain, completed using reference TRBV11-3 and TRBJ2-1, is EAGVVQSPRYKIIEKKQPVAFWCNPISGHNTLYWYLQNLGQGPELLIRYENEEAVDDSQLPKDRFSAERLKGVDSTLKIQPAELGDSAVYLCASSSLGDEQFFGPGTRLTVL.

V and J are TRBV19 and TRBJ1-5, with D hard to call. The V gene's germline CDR1 is LNHDA and CDR2 SQIVND (reference sequence). There are 14 residues in the CDR3. V was shortened by 8 bases and J by 4 bases, with 15 bases between the two germline ends. The CDR3 sequence: CASVFKSSNQPQHF. The CDR3 DNA follows: TGTGCCAGTGTATTTAAGTCTTCTAATCAGCCCCAGCATTTT. The variable domain in full, completed from reference TRBV19 and TRBJ1-5, reads DGGITQSPKYLFRKEGQNVTLSCEQNLNHDAMYWYRQDPGQGLRLIYYSQIVNDFQKGDIAEGYSVSREKKESFPLTVTSAQKNPTAFYLCASVFKSSNQPQHFGDGTRLSIL.

The V call is TRBV28, the J call TRBJ2-2; D gene ambiguous. The CDR3 length is 14 residues. Germline lookup yields CDR1 MDHEN and CDR2 SYDVKM. The V gene lost 5 bases and the J gene lost 4 bases, with 11 bases spanning the gap. The CDR3 here is CASSPRLITGELFF. The CDR3 nucleotides are TGTGCCAGCAGTCCCCGCCTCATCACCGGGGAGCTGTTTTTT.

V and J are TRBV6-1 and TRBJ2-7, with D hard to call. The CDR3 contains 12 residues. The V and J ends lost 5 bases and 7 bases respectively, with 12 bases between them. Germline CDR1 MNHNS, CDR2 SASEGT. The DNA of the CDR3 is TGTGCCAGCAGTCTGGGTGGATGGGAGCAGTACTTC. Translation gives CASSLGGWEQYF.

The chain is built from TRBV11-2 and TRBJ2-1, with D perhaps TRBD2 (7 bases). Germline V lookup: CDR1 SGHAT, CDR2 FQNNGV. The CDR3 consists of 16 residues. V dropped 5 bases and J dropped 5 bases, with 19 bases sitting between them. In nucleotides, the CDR3 is TGTGCCAGCAGCGGGGGGGCGATTGGAGGCCACAATGAGCAGTTCTTC. This sequence encodes CASSGGAIGGHNEQFF.

V gene TRBV6-6 combines with J gene TRBJ1-1; a weak D match, TRBD1 (5 bases). Germline-derived CDR1 and CDR2 are MNHNY and SVGAGI (reference sequence). This CDR3 is built from 14 residues. V lost 7 bases to trimming and J lost 5 bases, with 17 bases between them. CDR3 region: CASTFKAGKTEAFF. The CDR3 region has the DNA TGTGCCAGCACCTTTAAAGCAGGGAAGACTGAAGCTTTCTTT.

The rearrangement uses TRBV6-5 and TRBJ1-5, with TRBD1 as a possible D gene (5 bases). The germline gives CDR1 MNHEY, CDR2 SVGAGI. This CDR3 region has 15 residues. Trimming took 0 bases from V and 6 from J, leaving 12 bases between them. DNA for the CDR3: TGTGCCAGCAGTTACTCAGGGGACCATCGTCAGCCCCAGCATTTT. It yields the protein CASSYSGDHRQPQHF.

This chain joins TRBV18 and TRBJ1-1; 7 nucleotides line up with TRBD1. V lost 2 bases to trimming and J lost 0 bases; unmatched junction nucleotides: 15. Germline-derived CDR1 and CDR2 are KGHSH and LQKENI. The CDR3 covers 19 residues. The CDR3 DNA follows: TGTGCCAGCTCACCAAGCCCGTACCGGGCAGGGGGATTGAACACTGAAGCTTTCTTT. Encoded protein: CASSPSPYRAGGLNTEAFF.

The genes are TRBV29-1 and TRBJ2-2, with TRBD2 matching 14 bases. Trimming at V came to 8 bases and at J to 1 base, leaving 6 bases not matched to a gene. The CDR3 contains 16 residues. CDR1 and CDR2 (germline): SQVTM, ANQGSEA. The chain's CDR3 is CSFGTSGSWNTGELFF. DNA for the CDR3: TGCAGCTTTGGGACTAGCGGGAGTTGGAACACCGGGGAGCTGTTTTTT.

The chain has TRBV5-6 and TRBJ1-1; maybe TRBD1 (6 bases). Germline CDR1 SGHDT, CDR2 YYEEEE. This CDR3 comprises 17 residues. Trimming removed 1 base at V and 8 bases at J, with 24 bases between. CDR3 coding DNA: TGTGCCAGCAGCTTGTTATATCTGGAACAGGGAGGGATGGAAGCTTTCTTT. It is translated as CASSLLYLEQGGMEAFF.

The chain links TRBV5-1 to TRBJ1-2; TRBD1 aligns across 10 bases. The CDR3 covers 14 residues. With 5 bases clipped from V and 6 bases from J, the junction kept 7 bases outside the gene matches. Germline V gene sequence: CDR1 SGHRS, CDR2 YFSETQ. CDR3 region: CASRGGTGEDGYTF. CDR3 DNA: TGCGCCAGCAGGGGAGGGACAGGGGAGGATGGCTACACCTTC.

The chain is built from TRBV5-5 and TRBJ1-4; unclear D gene. CDR1 SGHKS and CDR2 YYEKEE come from the germline V gene (reference sequence). Trimming removed 0 bases from V and 5 bases from J, with 11 bases in between. The CDR3 contains 15 residues. CDR3 in DNA: TGTGCCAGCAGCTTGGGACGGGTCGACAATGAAAAACTGTTTTTT. It translates to CASSLGRVDNEKLFF.

The chain uses TRBV28 and TRBJ1-5; tentative D call: TRBD1 (6 bases). The V end lost 2 bases, the J end lost 3 bases, and 14 bases lay between the germline ends. There are 16 residues in the CDR3. The germline gives CDR1 MDHEN, CDR2 SYDVKM. As DNA, the CDR3 is TGTGCCAGCAGTTTAATTGGGGGGCAGCTCAATCAGCCCCAGCATTTT. Translation gives CASSLIGGQLNQPQHF.

This chain joins TRBV18 and TRBJ2-6; weak D call: TRBD2 (5 bases). This CDR3 comprises 15 residues. From germline, CDR1 is KGHSH and CDR2 LQKENI. Trimming left V 4 bases short and J 2 bases short, with 9 bases between. CDR3 sequence reads: CASSHQRAGANVLTF. CDR3 nucleotides: TGTGCCAGCTCACATCAGAGGGCTGGGGCCAACGTCCTGACTTTC.

This clone was counted only a few times. V gene TRBV7-9 combines with J gene TRBJ1-2, with D maybe TRBD1 (6 bases). Germline V lookup: CDR1 SEHNR, CDR2 FQNEAQ (reference sequence). This CDR3 has 13 amino acids. Trimming removed 5 bases from V and 8 bases from J, with 15 bases in between. CDR3 sequence reads: CASSLAGAKGYTF. The CDR3 bases are TGTGCCAGCAGCCTCGCAGGGGCGAAGGGCTACACCTTC. Combining the CDR3 with reference TRBV7-9 and TRBJ1-2 gives the whole variable domain DTGVSQNPRHKITKRGQNVTFRCDPISEHNRLYWYRQTLGQGPEFLTYFQNEAQLEKSRLLSDRFSAERPKGSFSTLEIQRTEQGDSAMYLCASSLAGAKGYTFGSGTRLTVV.

The genes are TRBV13 and TRBJ2-5, with 8 bases fitting TRBD1. Per the germline V gene, CDR1 is PRHDT and CDR2 is FYEKMQ (reference sequence). The V segment lost 8 bases and the J segment 4 bases; nucleotides outside the gene matches: 6. The CDR3 loop spans 13 amino acids. The CDR3 is CASSSDRGETQYF. CDR3 nucleotide sequence: TGTGCCAGCTCGTCCGACAGGGGAGAGACCCAGTACTTC.